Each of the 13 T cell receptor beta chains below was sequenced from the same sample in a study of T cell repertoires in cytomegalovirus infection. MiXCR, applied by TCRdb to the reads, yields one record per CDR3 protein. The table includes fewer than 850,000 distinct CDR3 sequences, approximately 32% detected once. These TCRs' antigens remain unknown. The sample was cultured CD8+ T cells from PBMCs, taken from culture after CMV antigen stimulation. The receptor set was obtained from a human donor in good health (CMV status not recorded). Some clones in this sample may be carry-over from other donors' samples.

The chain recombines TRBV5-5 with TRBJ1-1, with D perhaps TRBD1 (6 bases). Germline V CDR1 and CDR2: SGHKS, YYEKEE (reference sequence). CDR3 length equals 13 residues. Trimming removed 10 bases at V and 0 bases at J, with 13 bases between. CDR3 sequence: CASRDTMNTEAFF. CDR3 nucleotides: TGTGCCTCCAGGGACACCATGAACACTGAAGCTTTCTTT. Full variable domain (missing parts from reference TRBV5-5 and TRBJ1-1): DAGVTQSPTHLIKTRGQQVTLRCSPISGHKSVSWYQQVLGQGPQFIFQYYEKEERGRGNFPDRFSARQFPNYSSELNVNALLLGDSALYLCASRDTMNTEAFFGQGTRLTVV.

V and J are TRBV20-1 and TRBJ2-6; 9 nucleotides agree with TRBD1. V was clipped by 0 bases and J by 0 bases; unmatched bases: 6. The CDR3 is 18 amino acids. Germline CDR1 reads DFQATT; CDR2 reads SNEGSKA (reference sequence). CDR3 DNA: TGCAGTGCTAGAGATGGACAGGGGAAGAGCTCTGGGGCCAACGTCCTGACTTTC. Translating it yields CSARDGQGKSSGANVLTF.

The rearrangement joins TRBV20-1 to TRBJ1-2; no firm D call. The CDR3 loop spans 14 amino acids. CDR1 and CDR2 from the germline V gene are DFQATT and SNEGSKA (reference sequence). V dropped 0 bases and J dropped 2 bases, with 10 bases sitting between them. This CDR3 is CSARELEANYGYTF. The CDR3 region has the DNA TGCAGTGCTAGAGAATTAGAGGCGAACTATGGCTACACCTTC.

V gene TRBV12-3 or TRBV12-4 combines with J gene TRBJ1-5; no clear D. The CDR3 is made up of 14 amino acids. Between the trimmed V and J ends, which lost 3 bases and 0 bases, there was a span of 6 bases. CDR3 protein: CASSFSDSNQPQHF. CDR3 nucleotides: TGTGCCAGCAGTTTTTCAGATAGCAATCAGCCCCAGCATTTT.

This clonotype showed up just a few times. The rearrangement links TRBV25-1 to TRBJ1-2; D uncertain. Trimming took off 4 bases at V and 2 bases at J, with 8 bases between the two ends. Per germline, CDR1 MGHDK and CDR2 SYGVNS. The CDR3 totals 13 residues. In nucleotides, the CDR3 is TGTGCCAGCAGTGGTCCACAAAACTATGGCTACACCTTC. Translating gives CASSGPQNYGYTF.

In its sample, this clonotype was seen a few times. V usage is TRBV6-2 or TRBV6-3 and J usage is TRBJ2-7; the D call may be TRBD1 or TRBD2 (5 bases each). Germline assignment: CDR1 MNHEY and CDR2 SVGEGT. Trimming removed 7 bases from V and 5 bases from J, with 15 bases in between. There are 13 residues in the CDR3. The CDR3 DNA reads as TGTGCCAGCACGGGGACGGTTTTGGACGAGCAGTACGTC. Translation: CASTGTVLDEQYV.

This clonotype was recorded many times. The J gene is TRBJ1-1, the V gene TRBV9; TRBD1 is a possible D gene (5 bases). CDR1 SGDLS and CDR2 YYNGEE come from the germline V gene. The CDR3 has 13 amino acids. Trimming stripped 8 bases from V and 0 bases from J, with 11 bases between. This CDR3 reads CASSVTVNTEAFF. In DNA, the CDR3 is TGTGCCAGTAGTGTGACAGTGAACACTGAAGCTTTCTTT.

The CDR3 loop reads CASSQDGGGATGELFF. Written as DNA, the CDR3 is TGCGCCAGCAGCCAAGATGGGGGGGGTGCCACCGGGGAGCTGTTTTTT. The chain is built from TRBV4-3 and TRBJ2-2; 7 nucleotides line up with TRBD2. Germline CDR1 and CDR2: LGHNA and YSLEER. V shed 0 bases and J 4 bases; nucleotides not matched to a gene: 5. The CDR3 loop spans 16 amino acids.

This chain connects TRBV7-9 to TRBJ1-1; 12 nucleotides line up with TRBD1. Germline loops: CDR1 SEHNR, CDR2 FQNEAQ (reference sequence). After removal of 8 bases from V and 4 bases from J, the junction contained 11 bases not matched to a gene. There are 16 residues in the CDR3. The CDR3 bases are TGTGCCAGCGGCACAACCGGGACAGGGGGCCGCACTGAAGCTTTCTTT. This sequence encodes CASGTTGTGGRTEAFF.

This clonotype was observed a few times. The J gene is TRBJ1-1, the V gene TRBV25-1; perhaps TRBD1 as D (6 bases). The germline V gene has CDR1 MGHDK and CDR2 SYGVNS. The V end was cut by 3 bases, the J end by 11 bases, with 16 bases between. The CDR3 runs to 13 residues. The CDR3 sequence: CASSEGHPWEAFF. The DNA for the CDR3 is TGTGCCAGCAGTGAGGGACACCCCTGGGAGGCTTTCTTT.

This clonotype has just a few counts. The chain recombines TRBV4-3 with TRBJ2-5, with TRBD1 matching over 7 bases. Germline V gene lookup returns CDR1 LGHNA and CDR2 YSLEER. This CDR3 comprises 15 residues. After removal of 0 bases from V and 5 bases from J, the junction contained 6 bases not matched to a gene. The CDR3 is CASSQDTGVGETQYF. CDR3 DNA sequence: TGCGCCAGCAGCCAAGACACAGGGGTCGGGGAGACCCAGTACTTC.

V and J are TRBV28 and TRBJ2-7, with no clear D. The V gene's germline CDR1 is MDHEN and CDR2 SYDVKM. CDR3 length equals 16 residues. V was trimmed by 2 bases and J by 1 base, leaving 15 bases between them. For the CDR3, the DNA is TGTGCCAGCAGTTTACTTGCGTTCTTGGATTCCTACGAGCAGTACTTC. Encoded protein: CASSLLAFLDSYEQYF.

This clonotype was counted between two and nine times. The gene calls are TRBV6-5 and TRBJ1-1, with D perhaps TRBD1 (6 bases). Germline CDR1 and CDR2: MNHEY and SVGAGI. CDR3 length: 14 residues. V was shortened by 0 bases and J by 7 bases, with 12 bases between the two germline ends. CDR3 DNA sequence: TGTGCCAGCAGTTACTCGTCGGGGGCGGTTGAAGCTTTCTTT. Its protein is CASSYSSGAVEAFF.